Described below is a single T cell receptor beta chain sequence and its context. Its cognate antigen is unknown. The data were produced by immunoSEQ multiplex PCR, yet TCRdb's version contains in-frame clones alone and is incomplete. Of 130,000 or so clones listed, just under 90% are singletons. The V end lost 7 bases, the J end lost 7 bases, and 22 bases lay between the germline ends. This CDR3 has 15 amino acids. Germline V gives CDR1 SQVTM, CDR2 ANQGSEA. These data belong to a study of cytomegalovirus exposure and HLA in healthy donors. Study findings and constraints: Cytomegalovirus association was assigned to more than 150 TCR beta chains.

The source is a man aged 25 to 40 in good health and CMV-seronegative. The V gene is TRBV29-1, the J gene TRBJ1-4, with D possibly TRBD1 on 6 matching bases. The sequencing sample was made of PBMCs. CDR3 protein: CSATPGGSGFEKLFF. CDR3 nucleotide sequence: TGCAGCGCCACCCCTGGGGGCTCGGGGTTTGAAAAACTGTTTTTT.